This T cell receptor (beta chain) came from a study of blood T cell repertoires in COVID-19. Across the whole study: The study drew acute and convalescent COVID-19 samples from the United States, Italy and Spain.

Cohort assignment relied on participant-reported clinical history. Cohort 3 donors were reported recovered after two negative PCRs, clearance, or symptom resolution. Original processing methods: Scientists estimated how many nucleated cells there were by amplifying reference gene primers. Here immunoSEQ multiplex PCR was the method, and the copy in TCRdb shows in-frame clones only, minus some. V, J and clone size are taken as reported in that table, and D and trimming were inferred from the DNA itself. The table lists about 310,000 clones, around 89% of them singletons. The V gene end was trimmed by 2 bases and the J gene end by 4 bases; junction bases not matched to a gene: 6. Germline CDR1 is SGHRS and CDR2 is YFSETQ. This CDR3 comprises 14 residues.

The origin of this receptor is a woman aged 40 to 50 who had recovered from COVID-19. Sequencing input: PBMCs or T cells enriched from blood (not recorded which). The V gene is TRBV5-1, the J gene TRBJ2-7, with TRBD1 identical over 7 bases. The CDR3 is CASSFDRDFYEQYF. Here the CDR3 DNA reads TGCGCCAGCAGCTTCGACAGGGATTTTTACGAGCAGTACTTC.